This TCR beta chain was recorded in a study of blood T cell repertoires in COVID-19. On the study more broadly: The study drew acute and convalescent COVID-19 samples from the United States, Italy and Spain. PBMCs, B-cell-depleted T cells, or T cells provided the cDNA or gDNA that made up the material.

Original processing notes: Estimation of nucleated cell counts was performed using reference gene primer amplification. TCRdb's copy holds only in-frame clones and misses some; the assay was immunoSEQ multiplex PCR. V and J calls and clone size come straight from that table; D and trimming were deduced from the DNA. The sample carries hundreds of thousands of clones, approximately 80% recorded once. The ends lost 5 bases at V and 7 bases at J; junction bases unmatched: 10. CDR1 is SEHNR, CDR2 FQNEAQ, per germline (reference sequence). This CDR3 region has 15 residues. This clone was seen a few times. This chain uses TRBV7-9 with TRBJ2-1, with 8 nucleotides matching TRBD1. The sample consisted of peripheral blood. The TCR sequence derives from a woman between 50 and 59 years old with active or convalescent COVID-19. The CDR3 reads CASSPKSTGENEQFF. In DNA, the CDR3 is TGTGCCAGCAGCCCTAAATCGACAGGGGAGAATGAGCAGTTCTTC. Combining the CDR3 with reference TRBV7-9 and TRBJ2-1 gives the whole variable domain DTGVSQNPRHKITKRGQNVTFRCDPISEHNRLYWYRQTLGQGPEFLTYFQNEAQLEKSRLLSDRFSAERPKGSFSTLEIQRTEQGDSAMYLCASSPKSTGENEQFFGPGTRLTVL.